This T cell receptor beta chain is from a study of CD8+CD57+ T cells in acquired aplastic anemia. Study results and caveats: Researchers reported that CD8+ Simpson's diversity was not significantly different in patients versus controls.

V lost 0 bases and J 0 bases, leaving 15 bases between the germline ends. The CDR3 contains 17 residues. This clonotype was detected ten times or more. The antigen remains undetermined. The TCR beta profiling, which covered VDJ combination and CDR3 sequence, was carried out using genomic DNA as the template. TCRdb re-analysed the reads in MiXCR, keeping a single row per CDR3 protein. The sample lists about 170,000 distinct CDR3 sequences, roughly 63% occurring once. The source is a human donor in good health. The material sequenced was sorted CD4+, CD8+, or CD8+CD57+ T cells (not recorded which) from PBMCs. V and J are TRBV12-3 or TRBV12-4 and TRBJ2-7; D gene ambiguous. The CDR3 DNA reads as TGTGCCAGCAGTTTAGCCCCGGGTCAGACCCCCTCCTACGAGCAGTACTTC. It codes for CASSLAPGQTPSYEQYF.